This is a list of T cell receptor beta chains from one sample in a study of shared clonotypes between healthy human individuals. The table came from immunoSEQ multiplex PCR; TCRdb's copy has only in-frame clones and leaves some out. Found here are roughly 2.6 million clones, approximately 92% of them singletons; the top ten hold over 0.12%. The sequencing input was naive CD4+ T cells sorted from blood. These TCRs come from a man between 18 and 29 years old in good health. The CDR3 runs from the conserved cysteine through the conserved F or W. Fields, in order: V gene, J gene, CDR3 protein.

TRBV15	TRBJ2-3	CATSSGGSTDTQYF
TRBV28	TRBJ2-5	CASSRPAGGGSETQYF
TRBV6-5	TRBJ1-3	CATGGGNTIYF
TRBV6-1	TRBJ2-1	CASSERFGGTTTTGEQFF
TRBV21-1	TRBJ2-1	CASSKELETPSYNEQFF
TRBV7-2	TRBJ2-5	CASSSQTSGTQETQYF
TRBV11-2	TRBJ2-7	CASSLELGLYEQYF
TRBV9	TRBJ2-2	CASSVLGARGNTGELFF
TRBV18	TRBJ1-2	CASSPTDNYGYTF
TRBV19	TRBJ1-4	CASSTDRSEKLFF
TRBV5-5	TRBJ2-3	CASSLEVGTLFSTDTQYF
TRBV5-1	TRBJ2-2	CASSSGNPNTGELFF
TRBV19	TRBJ1-5	CASRAGARQPQHF
TRBV7-8	TRBJ1-2	CASSLKQGPTLSGYTF
TRBV18	TRBJ2-1	CASSPLVGSHNEQFF
TRBV5-1	TRBJ1-6	CASSLAVQSSYNSPLHF
TRBV4-1	TRBJ1-5	CASSPTGGAGNQPQHF
TRBV5-4	TRBJ2-5	CASSQTGLRETQYF
TRBV19	TRBJ1-2	CASSIDWGPGGVYHGYTF
TRBV6-5	TRBJ2-3	CASSYWTSGTDTQYF
TRBV19	TRBJ1-5	CASSIDQGAGSSNQPQHF
TRBV5-1	TRBJ2-2	CASSGTSGRGGTGELFF
TRBV18	TRBJ2-3	CASSPAGPTDTQYF
TRBV7-3	TRBJ1-1	CASSQGSANTEAFF
TRBV9	TRBJ2-2	CASSATQGFGELFF
TRBV4-1	TRBJ2-7	CASSQDVVESEQYF
TRBV5-1	TRBJ2-2	CASSGTGMGTGELFF
TRBV10-3	TRBJ2-2	CAISPTEVNTGELFF
TRBV5-6	TRBJ2-6	CASSFTGSGANVLTF
TRBV9	TRBJ2-2	CASDRGPNTGELFF
TRBV9	TRBJ2-1	CASSVAGRGAHEQFF
TRBV9	TRBJ2-1	CASSNSGGAVRSEQFF
TRBV14	TRBJ2-1	CASSQEGLVKFF
TRBV28	TRBJ1-5	CASTGDRVAGSNQPQHF
TRBV30	TRBJ2-3	CAWSLGGAQYF
TRBV11-2	TRBJ2-5	CASSLLVNGRSQETQYF
TRBV10-3	TRBJ1-3	CAISDLDRPNSGNTIYF
TRBV2	TRBJ2-1	CASSKGEGNEQFF
TRBV19	TRBJ2-2	CASSPWTNTGELFF
TRBV7-2	TRBJ1-5	CASSSAGRTSNQPQHF
TRBV19	TRBJ2-1	CASSDDSGGYNEQFF
TRBV10-3	TRBJ2-2	CAISEVGGLNTGELFF
TRBV5-6	TRBJ2-3	CASSPLGVAGGTDTQYF
TRBV15	TRBJ2-7	CATSRGGTGNYEQYF
TRBV5-1	TRBJ2-3	CASSLVTSGRDTQYF
TRBV6-6	TRBJ2-3	CASSRTSSSTDTQYF
TRBV25-1	TRBJ1-2	CASRETGTGSGGYTF
TRBV28	TRBJ2-5	CASSPDRGTYQETQYF
TRBV19	TRBJ2-7	CASSIYRRQGYYEQYF
TRBV30	TRBJ1-1	CAWSVRHNTEAFF
TRBV7-2	TRBJ2-6	CASSLTGTGGSGANVLTF
TRBV5-1	TRBJ2-2	CASSLEPGGKTGELFF